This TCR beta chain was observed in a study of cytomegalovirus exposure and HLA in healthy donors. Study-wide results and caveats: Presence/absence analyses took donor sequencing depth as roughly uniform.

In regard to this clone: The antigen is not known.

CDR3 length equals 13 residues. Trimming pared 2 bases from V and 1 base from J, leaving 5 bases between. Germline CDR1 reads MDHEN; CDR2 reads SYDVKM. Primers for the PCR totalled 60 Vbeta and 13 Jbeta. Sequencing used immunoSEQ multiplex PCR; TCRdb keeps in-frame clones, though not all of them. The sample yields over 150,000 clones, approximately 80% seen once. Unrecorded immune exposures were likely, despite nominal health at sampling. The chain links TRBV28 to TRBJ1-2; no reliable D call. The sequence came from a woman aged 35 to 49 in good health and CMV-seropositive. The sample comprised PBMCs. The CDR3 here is CASSLGDNYGYTF. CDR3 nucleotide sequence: TGTGCCAGCAGTTTAGGAGATAACTATGGCTACACCTTC.